This TCR beta chain was sequenced in a study of shared clonotypes between healthy human individuals. V dropped 3 bases and J dropped 8; count of bases not matched to a gene: 1. In germline, CDR1 is SNHLY, CDR2 FYNNEI. The CDR3 has 12 residues. Sorted subsets were amplified in replicate PCRs using about 210 ng DNA, 30,000 to 35,000 T cell genomes. In the original workflow: With immunoSEQ giving junction-only sequences and no quality scores, filtering differed. Sequencing used immunoSEQ multiplex PCR; TCRdb keeps in-frame clones, though not all of them. V and J calls plus clone size are reproduced from that table; the DNA served to infer D and trimming. This sample yields approximately 2,000,000 clones, of which about 93% are seen a single time; under 2% belongs to the top ten. Study-wide points: Limitation of the genetic and exposure-history diversity represented came from the few donors. Rarefaction analysis demonstrated incomplete sorted-subset sequencing notwithstanding large depth.

To note about this clone: The antigen is unknown.

The naive CD8 fraction comprised CD45RO-negative cells positively selected for CCR7 and excluded terminally differentiated effector memory CD45RA+ cells. The TCR originated in a man aged 18-30 years in good health. Some clones in this sample may be carry-over from other donors' samples. The source material was naive CD8+ T cells from PBMCs. The V call is TRBV2, the J call TRBJ2-1; 7 bases match TRBD2. The CDR3 spells CASSDGGDEQFF. CDR3 DNA: TGTGCCAGCAGTGATGGGGGGGATGAGCAGTTCTTC.